What follows are 29 T cell receptor beta chains derived from one specimen sequenced in a study of blood T cell repertoires in COVID-19. The protocol was immunoSEQ multiplex PCR, while the TCRdb copy is restricted to in-frame clones and leaves out a portion. The data contain about 200,000 clones, 87% of them singletons. The sample consisted of peripheral blood. Source of these receptors: a man aged 55 to 70 with active or convalescent COVID-19.

This chain uses TRBV18 with TRBJ2-5; D may be TRBD1 (6 bases). Trimming pared 1 base from V and 5 bases from J, leaving 14 bases between. The CDR3 is 15 amino acids. Germline assignment: CDR1 KGHSH and CDR2 LQKENI. The CDR3 loop is CASSPQGQTYETQYF. CDR3 in DNA: TGTGCCAGCTCACCACAAGGACAGACGTACGAGACCCAGTACTTC.

This sequence joins TRBV4-1 and TRBJ2-1; D is undetermined. The CDR3 sequence is 14 residues long. The V end was cut by 2 bases, the J end by 3 bases, with 8 bases between. Germline values: CDR1 MGHRA, CDR2 YSYEKL. The CDR3 DNA is TGCGCCAGCAGCCAAAGAGGATTCTACAATGAGCAGTTCTTC. Protein sequence: CASSQRGFYNEQFF.

The CDR3 DNA reads TGTGCCAGCAGCCTCCAGGACAGTCGGAACACCGGGGAGCTGTTTTTT. Translated, it gives CASSLQDSRNTGELFF. J is TRBJ2-2 and V is TRBV9; TRBD1 is a possible D gene (6 bases). The ends were cut back, 4 bases at V and 1 base at J, with 14 bases in the middle. The germline V gene encodes CDR1 SGDLS and CDR2 YYNGEE. There are 16 residues in the CDR3.

This clone showed up just a few times. The chain carries TRBV21-1 and TRBJ2-2; the listed D gene, TRBD1, was not tested against the DNA. TRBV21-1 is a known pseudogene. This CDR3 contains 14 residues. CDR3 coding DNA: TGTGCCAGCAGCAAACAGGGGGTCAGCGGGGAGCTGTTTTTT. Translation: CASSKQGVSGELFF.

This sequence joins TRBV6-5 and TRBJ2-2; 7 bases match TRBD1. The CDR3 has 13 residues. Germline V gives CDR1 MNHEY, CDR2 SVGAGI. The trim removed 8 bases at V and 6 bases at J, leaving 6 bases unmatched. CDR3 DNA: TGTGCCAGCGCTCGACAGGGCGCCGGGGAGCTGTTTTTT. Amino acid sequence: CASARQGAGELFF.

This chain links TRBV4-1 with TRBJ2-3; TRBD1 is a possible D gene (5 bases). Trimming removed 0 bases from V and 1 base from J, with 14 bases in between. Per the germline V gene, CDR1 is MGHRA and CDR2 is YSYEKL. CDR3 size: 17 residues. DNA of the CDR3: TGCGCCAGCAGCCAAGAGGATCGTGGCAGGGGCACAGATACGCAGTATTTT. It is translated as CASSQEDRGRGTDTQYF.

The chain employs TRBV2 and TRBJ2-1; D possibly corresponds to TRBD2 (5 bases). V shed 8 bases and J shed 2 bases, with 13 bases lying between them. Per the germline V gene, CDR1 is SNHLY and CDR2 is FYNNEI. There are 14 residues in the CDR3. Here the CDR3 DNA reads TGTGCCAGCGGCCCGGGGATAACCTACAATGAGCAGTTCTTC. Protein sequence: CASGPGITYNEQFF.

This chain links TRBV7-7 with TRBJ2-7; 7 bases fit TRBD2. CDR3 length equals 16 residues. J gave up 0 bases and V 5 bases, and 10 bases lay outside the gene matches. The V gene's germline CDR1 is SSHAT and CDR2 FNYEAQ (reference sequence). CDR3 residues: CASSQREGPRSYEQYF. The DNA for the CDR3 is TGTGCCAGCAGCCAAAGGGAGGGGCCCCGCTCCTACGAGCAGTACTTC.

This clone was detected once. The rearrangement uses TRBV18 and TRBJ2-3, with a tentative D call TRBD2 (5 bases). Per the germline V gene, CDR1 is KGHSH and CDR2 is LQKENI. V was cut by 6 bases and J by 0 bases, with 16 bases left in between. This CDR3 is 16 amino acids long. The DNA of the CDR3 is TGTGCCAGCTCTCCGAATGACGGGATTAGCACAGATACGCAGTATTTT. It yields the protein CASSPNDGISTDTQYF.

This chain's CDR3 is CASNLGTSWAEQYF. The CDR3 nucleotides read TGTGCCAGCAACCTCGGGACTAGCTGGGCCGAGCAGTACTTC. This chain uses TRBV6-5 with TRBJ2-7, with 9 bases lining up with TRBD2. CDR3 length equals 14 residues. The V gene end was trimmed by 7 bases and the J gene end by 6 bases; junction bases not matched to a gene: 10. CDR1 is MNHEY and CDR2 is SVGAGI in the germline V gene.

V usage is TRBV9 and J usage is TRBJ1-2; 10 bases map to TRBD1. This CDR3 has 16 amino acids. Trimming at V came to 0 bases and at J to 2 bases, leaving 4 bases not matched to a gene. Germline-derived CDR1 and CDR2 are SGDLS and YYNGEE. CDR3 protein: CASSVAPGQGNYGYTF. The CDR3 DNA sequence: TGTGCCAGCAGCGTAGCTCCGGGACAGGGGAACTATGGCTACACCTTC.

The V call is TRBV9, the J call TRBJ1-5; D may be TRBD1 (5 bases). This CDR3 spans 19 amino acids. V lost 1 base, J lost 0 bases, and 20 bases lay in between. Germline CDR1 and CDR2: SGDLS and YYNGEE. The CDR3 loop is CASSVPPRTGDYSNQPQHF. The CDR3 DNA reads TGTGCCAGCAGCGTACCCCCACGTACGGGGGACTATAGCAATCAGCCCCAGCATTTT.

The V and J genes are TRBV6-6 and TRBJ1-1; D unclear. This CDR3 contains 12 residues. V was shortened by 2 bases and J by 1 base, with 2 bases between the two germline ends. CDR1 is MNHNY, CDR2 SVGAGI, per germline (reference sequence). The CDR3 reads CASSYQNTEAFF. DNA of the CDR3: TGTGCCAGCAGTTACCAGAACACTGAAGCTTTCTTT.

This clone came up a few times. The chain has TRBV4-1 and TRBJ1-4; 7 bases are shared with TRBD1. J was trimmed by 5 bases and V by 0 bases; bases with no gene match: 3. The CDR3 covers 15 residues. Germline assignment: CDR1 MGHRA and CDR2 YSYEKL. The CDR3, as DNA: TGCGCCAGCAGCCAAGATCAGGGGGGAAATGAAAAACTGTTTTTT. It codes for CASSQDQGGNEKLFF.

The chain couples TRBV18 to TRBJ1-5; D call uncertain. There are 12 residues in the CDR3. The germline V gene has CDR1 KGHSH and CDR2 LQKENI. V lost 3 bases and J lost 5, with 5 bases in between. DNA for the CDR3: TGTGCCAGCTCACCCGGGGATCAGCCCCAGCATTTT. This sequence encodes CASSPGDQPQHF.

The CDR3 sequence: CASSTWTSGGNTGELFF. The CDR3 nucleotides read TGTGCCAGCAGTACTTGGACTAGCGGGGGGAACACCGGGGAGCTGTTTTTT. The chain recombines TRBV6-2 or TRBV6-3 with TRBJ2-2; 13 nucleotides match TRBD2. The V gene end was trimmed by 5 bases and the J gene end by 1 base; junction bases not matched to a gene: 4. The CDR3 runs 17 residues. Germline V lookup: CDR1 MNHEY, CDR2 SVGEGT.

The gene calls are TRBV5-1 and TRBJ2-3; D is possibly TRBD1 (6 bases). The germline V gene has CDR1 SGHRS and CDR2 YFSETQ. Between the trimmed V and J ends, which lost 0 bases and 13 bases, there was a span of 9 bases. The CDR3 is 11 amino acids. CDR3 bases: TGCGCCAGCAGCTTGGGGGCAGGGGAGTATTTT. Its translation is CASSLGAGEYF.

CDR3 residues: CAFTTGTTNEKLFF. CDR3 nucleotides: TGTGCCTTTACAACAGGGACAACTAATGAAAAACTGTTTTTT. The rearrangement uses TRBV30 and TRBJ1-4, with a tentative D call TRBD1 (6 bases). Trimming took off 7 bases at V and 0 bases at J, with 12 bases between the two ends. From germline, CDR1 is GTSNPN and CDR2 SVGIG (reference sequence). The CDR3 length is 14 residues.

This clone has just one count. Other DNA sequences in the same sample also yield this CDR3. This chain connects TRBV19 to TRBJ2-3, with TRBD1 as a possible D gene (5 bases). Per germline, CDR1 LNHDA and CDR2 SQIVND (reference sequence). Trimming removed 1 base from V and 5 bases from J, with 7 bases in between. This CDR3 is 13 amino acids long. The CDR3 region is CASSIARGDTQYF. The CDR3 nucleotides are TGTGCCAGTAGTATAGCTAGGGGAGATACGCAGTATTTT.

The gene calls are TRBV27 and TRBJ2-6; 8 bases align to TRBD2. This CDR3 comprises 21 residues. The V and J ends lost 5 bases and 0 bases, in that order; junction bases with no gene match: 18. Germline loops: CDR1 MNHEY, CDR2 SMNVEV (reference sequence). The CDR3 protein is CASSPRGGAGTRASGANVLTF. DNA of the CDR3: TGTGCCAGCAGTCCCCGGGGGGGCGCCGGGACTAGGGCCTCTGGGGCCAACGTCCTGACTTTC.

The gene calls are TRBV5-1 and TRBJ1-2; 7 positions match TRBD1. Germline CDR1 is SGHRS and CDR2 is YFSETQ. Trimming cost V 3 bases and J 7 bases; bases outside gene matches: 9. This CDR3 has 14 residues. The CDR3 spells CASSYRDSAGGYTF. For the CDR3, the DNA is TGCGCCAGCAGCTATCGGGACAGCGCGGGTGGCTACACCTTC.

The chain is built from TRBV7-2 and TRBJ1-2; TRBD1 agrees at 7 bases. The germline gives CDR1 SGHTA, CDR2 FQGNSA. Trimming removed 8 bases from V and 8 bases from J; junction bases left unmatched: 14. The CDR3 contains 14 residues. The CDR3 spells CASFRGQGQEGYTF. Written as DNA, the CDR3 is TGTGCCAGCTTTAGGGGGCAGGGCCAAGAGGGCTACACCTTC.

This chain connects TRBV24-1 to TRBJ2-7, with D unclear. Germline-derived CDR1 and CDR2 are KGHDR and SFDVKD. V gave up 9 bases and J gave up 5 bases, with 16 bases separating them. The CDR3 consists of 13 residues. This CDR3 reads CATLRPSADEQYF. CDR3 DNA sequence: TGTGCCACCCTTAGGCCATCGGCGGACGAGCAGTACTTC.

The rearrangement uses TRBV5-1 and TRBJ2-5; TRBD2 agrees at 7 bases. Looked up from germline, CDR1 is SGHRS and CDR2 is YFSETQ. V trimming: 0 bases; J trimming: 2 bases; junction bases outside the gene matches: 7. This CDR3 comprises 16 residues. This CDR3 reads CASSLAPAGKQETQYF. Here the CDR3 DNA reads TGCGCCAGCAGCTTGGCTCCAGCGGGGAAACAAGAGACCCAGTACTTC.

The CDR3 reads CASSPAGTRGRDTQYF. The CDR3 bases are TGCGCCAGCAGCCCGGCAGGGACTAGGGGTAGGGATACGCAGTATTTT. This rearrangement joins TRBV5-1 to TRBJ2-3; TRBD2 agrees at 8 bases. Losses at the gene ends were 4 bases for V and 6 bases for J; bases not matched to a gene: 13. CDR1 is SGHRS and CDR2 is YFSETQ in the germline V gene. The CDR3 runs to 16 residues.

The CDR3 DNA reads TGTGCCACCAGTGATTTAGGCGTTGGGGCGCTCACCGGGGAGCTGTTTTTT. This sequence encodes CATSDLGVGALTGELFF. The chain recombines TRBV24-1 with TRBJ2-2, with D tentatively TRBD1 (5 bases). The CDR3 extends over 17 amino acids. CDR1 and CDR2 (germline): KGHDR, SFDVKD. V dropped 1 base and J dropped 4 bases, with 15 bases sitting between them.

The rearrangement links TRBV5-1 to TRBJ2-3; TRBD2 is a possible D gene (6 bases). Germline V gene data show CDR1 as SGHRS and CDR2 as YFSETQ. V shed 0 bases and J shed 3 bases, with 14 bases lying between them. There are 16 residues in the CDR3. As DNA, the CDR3 is TGCGCCAGCAGCTTGGCGTGGCGGGGTCTAACAGATACGCAGTATTTT. It yields the protein CASSLAWRGLTDTQYF.

V usage is TRBV4-1 and J usage is TRBJ2-3; 10 bases match TRBD2. Germline values: CDR1 MGHRA, CDR2 YSYEKL. The trim removed 5 bases at V and 5 bases at J, leaving 16 bases unmatched. The CDR3 totals 18 residues. The CDR3 region is CASSFMPVSGGLGDTQYF. DNA for the CDR3: TGCGCCAGCAGCTTTATGCCGGTTAGCGGGGGGCTGGGAGATACGCAGTATTTT.

This chain uses TRBV25-1 with TRBJ1-5; possibly TRBD1 for D (6 bases). Trimming left V 6 bases short and J 4 bases short, with 7 bases between. The CDR3 runs 12 residues. Germline V CDR1 and CDR2: MGHDK, SYGVNS. The CDR3 sequence is CASSRGNQPQHF. The DNA for the CDR3 is TGTGCCAGCAGCAGGGGAAATCAGCCCCAGCATTTT.